Listed here are 6 T cell receptor beta chains from one sample, sequenced in a study of blood T cell repertoires in COVID-19. The repertoire was sequenced with immunoSEQ multiplex PCR; TCRdb's copy has only in-frame clones and lacks some. The sample holds 65,000 to 70,000 clones, about 86% seen once. Sequenced: peripheral blood. These receptors came from a man between 45 and 60 years old with acute or convalescent COVID-19.

The V call is TRBV2, the J call TRBJ2-1; D may be TRBD2 (5 bases). V shed 4 bases and J shed 6 bases, with 13 bases lying between them. The germline CDR1 and CDR2 sequences are SNHLY and FYNNEI. The CDR3 extends over 14 amino acids. For the CDR3, the DNA is TGTGCCAGCAGTGCCCGCCCGGGGAGCAATGAGCAGTTCTTC. Its protein is CASSARPGSNEQFF.

The chain joins TRBV3-1 (or the pseudogene TRBV3-2) to TRBJ1-3; perhaps TRBD1 as D (5 bases). The CDR3 consists of 14 residues. Per germline, CDR1 LGHDT and CDR2 YNNKEL (reference sequence). V lost 5 bases and J lost 2, with 10 bases in between. CDR3 sequence reads: CASSVTATGNTIYF. The CDR3 DNA follows: TGTGCCAGCAGCGTGACAGCGACTGGAAACACCATATATTTT.

This chain joins TRBV7-8 and TRBJ1-4; 7 bases are a match to TRBD1. Germline CDR1 and CDR2: SGHVS and FQNEAQ. The junction had 2 bases not matched to a gene; V was cut back by 0 bases and J by 10 bases. The CDR3 runs to 13 residues. As DNA, the CDR3 is TGTGCCAGCAGCTTAGCGCCAGGGGGAAAACTGTTTTTT. It translates to CASSLAPGGKLFF.

The chain employs TRBV28 and TRBJ2-1; D is possibly TRBD2 (6 bases). V was trimmed by 3 bases and J by 6 bases, leaving 12 bases between them. The CDR3 sequence is 14 residues long. Germline V gives CDR1 MDHEN, CDR2 SYDVKM. The CDR3, as DNA: TGTGCCAGCAGTTTTGGGGACTTCCGCAATGAGCAGTTCTTC. Encoded protein: CASSFGDFRNEQFF.

V is TRBV30 and J is TRBJ2-7, with D tentatively TRBD1 (5 bases). Looked up from germline, CDR1 is GTSNPN and CDR2 is SVGIG (reference sequence). This CDR3 has 13 amino acids. V shed 1 base and J shed 3 bases, with 10 bases lying between them. The CDR3 DNA sequence: TGTGCCTGGAGTGCAGGGTTCGTCTACGAGCAGTACTTC. Translated: CAWSAGFVYEQYF. Variable domain in full (rest from reference TRBV30 and TRBJ2-7): SQTIHQWPATLVQPVGSPLSLECTVEGTSNPNLYWYRQAAGRGLQLLFYSVGIGQISSEVPQNLSASRPQDRQFILSSKKLLLSDSGFYLCAWSAGFVYEQYFGPGTRLTVT.

Concerning this clone itself: Other DNA sequences in this specimen translate into the identical CDR3. This chain joins TRBV5-1 and TRBJ2-5, with 10 bases that match TRBD2. This CDR3 has 15 amino acids. Trimming took 0 bases from V and 1 from J; bases not matched to a gene: 0. Germline loops: CDR1 SGHRS, CDR2 YFSETQ. In DNA, the CDR3 is TGCGCCAGCAGCTTGGGGACTAGCGGCCAAGAGACCCAGTACTTC. Amino acids: CASSLGTSGQETQYF.